These T cell receptor beta chains were read from a single sample in a study of T cell responses to AZD1222 COVID-19 vaccine. Assay: immunoSEQ multiplex PCR; the TCRdb copy retains only in-frame clones and omits some. The repertoire has about 130,000 clones, 75% to 90% of them found once; the top ten carry approximately 4.4%. The sequencing used peripheral blood, collected 28 days after the second AZD1222 dose. The receptors stem from an adult who received the AZD1222 COVID-19 vaccine. The CDR3 runs from the conserved cysteine through the conserved F or W. D genes are given only for firm matches. Only part of the rows carry a size: once, few, many, or a class if the clone is expanded.

clone size | J gene | D gene | V gene | CDR3 protein | CDR3 DNA
NA | TRBJ2-1 | TRBD2 | TRBV28 | CASTLSGLAGDNEQFF | TGTGCCAGCACACTAAGCGGACTAGCGGGGGATAATGAGCAGTTCTTC
NA | TRBJ2-2 | NA | TRBV2 | CASSEIASTNTGELFF | TGTGCCAGCAGTGAGATTGCCAGCACGAACACCGGGGAGCTGTTTTTT
NA | TRBJ2-1 | NA | TRBV20-1 | CSASSSSDSYNEQFF | TGCAGTGCTAGTTCCAGCAGCGACTCCTACAATGAGCAGTTCTTC
NA | TRBJ2-5 | NA | TRBV5-1 | CASRPPSGLEETQYF | TGCGCCAGCAGGCCCCCGTCGGGGCTTGAAGAGACCCAGTACTTC
NA | TRBJ1-3 | NA | TRBV4-1 | CASSLGNTIYF | TGCGCCAGCAGCCTCGGAAACACCATATATTTT
NA | TRBJ2-7 | TRBD1 | TRBV5-5 | CASSLEGASEQYF | TGTGCCAGCAGCTTAGAGGGGGCGAGTGAGCAGTACTTC
NA | TRBJ2-7 | NA | TRBV3-1/TRBV3-2 | CASSQVWRDYEQYF | TGTGCCAGCAGCCAAGTCTGGAGAGACTACGAGCAGTACTTC
NA | TRBJ2-7 | TRBD1 | TRBV11-2 | CASSSGTGSNEQYF | TGTGCCAGCAGTTCCGGGACAGGGAGCAACGAGCAGTACTTC
NA | TRBJ1-5 | NA | TRBV19 | CASSITEYSNQPQHF | TGTGCCAGTAGTATAACGGAGTATAGCAATCAGCCCCAGCATTTT
once | TRBJ2-2 | NA | TRBV11-2 | CASSLRGTWGGELFF | TGTGCCAGCAGCCTGCGGGGTACCTGGGGCGGGGAGCTGTTTTTT
NA | TRBJ1-5 | NA | TRBV28 | CAISGQPQHF | TGTGCCATCTCGGGGCAGCCCCAGCATTTT
NA | TRBJ2-2 | NA | TRBV18 | CASSLTDGKNTGELFF | TGTGCCAGCTCACTAACGGACGGGAAGAACACCGGGGAGCTGTTTTTT
NA | TRBJ1-2 | NA | TRBV18 | CASSPPVINYGYTF | TGTGCCAGCTCACCACCGGTCATCAACTATGGCTACACCTTC
NA | TRBJ2-3 | TRBD2 | TRBV5-8 | CASSHGRALNTDTQYF | TGTGCCAGCAGCCATGGGAGGGCCCTAAACACAGATACGCAGTATTTT
NA | TRBJ2-7 | NA | TRBV3-1/TRBV3-2 | CASSHVTRSYEQYF | TGTGCCAGCAGCCATGTCACCCGCTCCTACGAGCAGTACTTC
NA | TRBJ1-1 | NA | TRBV3-1/TRBV3-2 | CASTHMNTEAFF | TGTGCCAGCACCCACATGAACACTGAAGCTTTCTTT
once | TRBJ2-1 | NA | TRBV18 | CASSPPKSGQSEQFF | TGTGCCAGCTCACCCCCTAAGTCCGGACAAAGTGAGCAGTTCTTC
NA | TRBJ2-7 | NA | TRBV5-6 | CASSFGAGVRGYEQYF | TGTGCCAGCAGCTTTGGTGCTGGGGTGAGGGGGTACGAGCAGTACTTC
NA | TRBJ2-3 | NA | TRBV5-1 | CASTDTAGGLTDTQYF | TGCGCCAGCACCGATACGGCCGGGGGTCTCACAGATACGCAGTATTTT
NA | TRBJ1-5 | NA | TRBV6-5 | CASSLQGGSQPQHF | TGTGCCAGCAGCTTACAGGGTGGAAGCCAGCCCCAGCATTTT
NA | TRBJ1-4 | TRBD1 | TRBV4-2 | CASSPPGQGDEKLFF | TGTGCCAGCAGCCCACCGGGACAGGGGGATGAAAAACTGTTTTTT
NA | TRBJ1-5 | NA | TRBV4-1 | CASSAGEKQPQHF | TGCGCCAGCAGTGCAGGGGAGAAACAGCCCCAGCATTTT
NA | TRBJ2-6 | NA | TRBV3-1/TRBV3-2 | CASSQGARSSGANVLTF | TGTGCCAGCAGCCAAGGAGCACGCAGCTCTGGGGCCAACGTCCTGACTTTC
NA | TRBJ1-2 | NA | TRBV4-2 | CASSQAGGEGYGYTF | TGTGCCAGCAGCCAAGCTGGGGGTGAGGGCTATGGCTACACCTTC
NA | TRBJ2-3 | NA | TRBV9 | CASSVDGGTTDTQYF | TGTGCCAGCAGCGTAGACGGCGGGACCACAGATACGCAGTATTTT
NA | TRBJ2-1 | NA | TRBV18 | CASSPPTVALLSSSYNEQFF | TGTGCCAGCTCACCACCGACTGTCGCCCTCCTTTCAAGCTCCTACAATGAGCAGTTCTTC
few | TRBJ1-5 | TRBD1 | TRBV19 | CASSIASTGGGNQPQHF | TGTGCCAGTAGTATAGCATCGACAGGGGGTGGCAATCAGCCCCAGCATTTT
NA | TRBJ2-3 | TRBD2 | TRBV7-9 | CASSFASGGAETDTQYF | TGTGCCAGCAGCTTCGCTAGCGGGGGGGCCGAGACAGATACGCAGTATTTT
NA | TRBJ1-1 | NA | TRBV28 | CASTLTNSLEAFF | TGTGCCAGCACCCTGACGAACTCACTGGAAGCTTTCTTT
once | TRBJ1-2 | TRBD1 | TRBV7-2 | CASSPKTGQVRGYTF | TGTGCCAGCAGCCCAAAGACAGGGCAAGTGCGGGGCTACACCTTC
NA | TRBJ1-1 | NA | TRBV19 | CASSSGMNTEAFF | TGTGCCAGTAGTAGCGGAATGAACACTGAAGCTTTCTTT
few | TRBJ1-2 | NA | TRBV7-2 | CASSSRMTLFGYTF | TGTGCCAGCAGCTCCCGGATGACCCTATTCGGCTACACCTTC
NA | TRBJ1-1 | TRBD1 | TRBV6-6 | CASSSTGQGVAFF | TGTGCCAGCAGCTCTACCGGACAGGGGGTTGCTTTCTTT
NA | TRBJ2-7 | NA | TRBV27 | CASSTGTNGNKQYF | TGTGCCAGCAGTACCGGAACGAACGGAAACAAGCAGTACTTC
once | TRBJ1-2 | NA | TRBV6-1 | CASSDSGTYGYTF | TGTGCCAGCAGTGATTCAGGGACATATGGCTACACCTTC
few | TRBJ1-5 | TRBD1 | TRBV9 | CASSIGTGTHQPQHF | TGTGCCAGCAGCATCGGGACAGGGACGCATCAGCCCCAGCATTTT
NA | TRBJ1-4 | NA | TRBV27 | CASSLPPHSNEKLFF | TGTGCCAGCAGTTTGCCCCCCCATTCTAATGAAAAACTGTTTTTT
NA | TRBJ2-2 | NA | TRBV5-1 | CASSLPEGGGGELFF | TGCGCCAGCAGCTTGCCCGAAGGGGGTGGCGGGGAGCTGTTTTTT
NA | TRBJ1-3 | NA | TRBV2 | CASSGQVQGNTIYF | TGTGCCAGCAGTGGGCAGGTTCAAGGAAACACCATATATTTT
NA | TRBJ1-5 | NA | TRBV6-1 | CASSEGQNNQPQHF | TGTGCCAGCAGTGAGGGACAAAACAATCAGCCCCAGCATTTT
NA | TRBJ2-3 | TRBD2 | TRBV27 | CASSFKLGSGAHTDTQYF | TGTGCCAGCAGTTTCAAGTTGGGTAGCGGGGCCCACACAGATACGCAGTATTTT
NA | TRBJ1-1 | NA | TRBV29-1 | CSVEDGRGAFF | TGCAGCGTTGAAGACGGACGGGGAGCTTTCTTT